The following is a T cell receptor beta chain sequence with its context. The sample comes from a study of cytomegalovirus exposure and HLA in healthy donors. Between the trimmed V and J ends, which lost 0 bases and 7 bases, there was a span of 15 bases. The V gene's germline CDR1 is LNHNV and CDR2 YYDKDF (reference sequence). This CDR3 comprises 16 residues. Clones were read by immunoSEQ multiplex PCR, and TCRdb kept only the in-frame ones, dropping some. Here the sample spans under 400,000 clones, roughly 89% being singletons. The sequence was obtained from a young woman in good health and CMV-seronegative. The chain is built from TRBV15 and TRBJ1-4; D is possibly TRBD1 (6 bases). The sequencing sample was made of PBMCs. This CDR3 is CATSRDLATGGEKLFF. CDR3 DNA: TGTGCCACCAGCAGAGATCTGGCGACAGGTGGTGAAAAACTGTTTTTT.